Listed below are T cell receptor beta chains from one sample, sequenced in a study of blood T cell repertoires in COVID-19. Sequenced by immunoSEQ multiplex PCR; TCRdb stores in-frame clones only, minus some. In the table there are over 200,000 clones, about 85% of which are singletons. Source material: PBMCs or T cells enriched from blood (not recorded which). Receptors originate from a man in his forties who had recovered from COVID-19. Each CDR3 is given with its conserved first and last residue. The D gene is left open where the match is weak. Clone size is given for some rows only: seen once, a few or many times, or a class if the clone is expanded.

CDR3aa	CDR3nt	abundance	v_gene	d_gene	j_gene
CASSLGVDGYTF	TGTGCCAGCAGTTTAGGCGTTGATGGCTACACCTTC	-	TRBV12-3/TRBV12-4	-	TRBJ1-2
CASSPGLAFEQYF	TGTGCCAGTAGTCCGGGACTAGCTTTCGAGCAGTACTTC	-	TRBV19	TRBD2	TRBJ2-7
CASRSEFHEQFF	TGTGCCAGCCGGAGCGAATTCCATGAGCAGTTCTTC	once	TRBV11-2	-	TRBJ2-1
CASSEPRTSSYEQYF	TGTGCCAGCAGTGAACCGCGGACTAGCTCCTACGAGCAGTACTTC	-	TRBV2	TRBD2	TRBJ2-7
CASTQGQGRWGYTF	TGTGCCAGTACCCAGGGACAGGGCCGATGGGGCTACACCTTC	-	TRBV19	TRBD1	TRBJ1-2
CASSLSGRFDYNEQFF	TGTGCCAGCAGCTTATCGGGTCGGTTCGATTACAATGAGCAGTTCTTC	-	TRBV7-9	-	TRBJ2-1
CASSLDRGATYEQYF	TGTGCCAGCAGTTTAGACCGTGGGGCGACCTACGAGCAGTACTTC	-	TRBV27	-	TRBJ2-7
CAGSGTANYGYTF	TGTGCCGGGTCCGGGACAGCTAACTATGGCTACACCTTC	-	TRBV10-3	TRBD1	TRBJ1-2
CASRQQGSNQPQHF	TGTGCCAGCAGACAGCAGGGGAGCAATCAGCCCCAGCATTTT	-	TRBV6-5	-	TRBJ1-5
CASRENPSYEQYF	TGTGCCAGTCGGGAGAACCCGAGCTACGAGCAGTACTTC	once	TRBV19	-	TRBJ2-7
CASSFQPRLAAYNEQFF	TGTGCCAGCAGCTTCCAACCTAGACTAGCGGCCTACAATGAGCAGTTCTTC	once	TRBV7-2	TRBD2	TRBJ2-1
CASRGLAGAKNIQYF	TGCGCCAGCAGGGGACTAGCGGGAGCCAAAAACATTCAGTACTTC	-	TRBV5-1	TRBD2	TRBJ2-4
CASTEAGTINYEQYF	TGCGCCAGCACGGAAGCGGGAACGATTAACTACGAGCAGTACTTC	-	TRBV23-1	TRBD2	TRBJ2-7
CASSYTSGSSDEQFF	TGTGCCAGCAGTTATACTAGCGGGAGTTCCGATGAGCAGTTCTTC	-	TRBV6-5	TRBD2	TRBJ2-1